One and the same sample provided the 27 T cell receptor beta chains below, sequenced in a study of blood T cell repertoires in COVID-19. This table comes from immunoSEQ multiplex PCR, and its TCRdb copy is limited to in-frame clones, with some not included. The sample consists of about 250,000 clones, approximately 85% of them appearing once. Sequencing input: peripheral blood. The receptor source for this set is a human donor with COVID-19, enrolled during active disease. The donor label of this sample is uncertain.

This chain links TRBV30 with TRBJ2-7; 7 bases are a match to TRBD2. Germline V gene lookup returns CDR1 GTSNPN and CDR2 SVGIG (reference sequence). The V segment lost 2 bases and the J segment 2 bases; nucleotides outside the gene matches: 6. CDR3 length: 14 residues. Here the CDR3 DNA reads TGTGCCTGGAGTCTAGCGGCCCGCCCCTACGAGCAGTACTTC. Its protein product is CAWSLAARPYEQYF.

This clone was detected only once. The chain couples TRBV7-9 to TRBJ1-2; TRBD1 might be the D (5 bases). This CDR3 contains 14 residues. The germline V gene encodes CDR1 SEHNR and CDR2 FQNEAQ (reference sequence). V gave up 7 bases and J gave up 5 bases, with 17 bases separating them. This CDR3 is CASTPQGGTYGYTF. CDR3 bases: TGTGCCAGCACCCCCCAGGGAGGGACTTATGGCTACACCTTC.

This clone was recorded only once. The chain couples TRBV4-1 to TRBJ2-3; 9 bases map to TRBD2. The V segment lost 4 bases and the J segment 3 bases; nucleotides outside the gene matches: 2. Germline V CDR1 and CDR2: MGHRA, YSYEKL. The CDR3 runs 14 residues. The CDR3 DNA reads TGCGCCAGCAGCCTAGCGGGAGTAACAGATACGCAGTATTTT. Its protein product is CASSLAGVTDTQYF.

The chain uses TRBV5-5 and TRBJ1-6, with no clear D. V lost 5 bases and J 3 bases, leaving 15 bases between the germline ends. The CDR3 contains 16 residues. Looked up from germline, CDR1 is SGHKS and CDR2 is YYEKEE (reference sequence). Here the CDR3 reads CASRHRSAGYNSPLHF. DNA of the CDR3: TGTGCCAGCAGGCATAGGTCGGCAGGCTATAATTCACCCCTCCACTTT.

The gene calls are TRBV19 and TRBJ1-2; 8 bases are shared with TRBD1. J lost 7 bases, V lost 4 bases, and 5 bases had no gene match. This CDR3 contains 13 residues. Germline loops: CDR1 LNHDA, CDR2 SQIVND (reference sequence). The CDR3 DNA reads as TGTGCCAGTAGTAGGGACAGGTTATTTGGCTACACCTTC. Its translation: CASSRDRLFGYTF.

The CDR3 DNA follows: TGTGCCAGCAGTCCATTAACCGGGACAGGGGACTCCTATAATTCACCCCTCCACTTT. Its protein product is CASSPLTGTGDSYNSPLHF. The genes are TRBV27 and TRBJ1-6; TRBD1 matches at 10 bases. V was pared by 5 bases and J by 0 bases, with 10 bases of the junction left unmatched. The CDR3 spans 19 residues. Germline V gene sequence: CDR1 MNHEY, CDR2 SMNVEV (reference sequence).

The V and J genes are TRBV10-1 and TRBJ1-6, with D uncertain. Per the germline V gene, CDR1 is WNHNN and CDR2 is SYGVQD (reference sequence). CDR3 length equals 17 residues. Trimming shortened V by 2 bases and J by 3 bases, and 14 bases separated the two germline ends. The CDR3 DNA follows: TGCGCCAGCAGTGAGAGGGCTGGAGGAGACTATAATTCACCCCTCCACTTT. Its protein product is CASSERAGGDYNSPLHF.

J is TRBJ1-2 and V is TRBV18; 8 bases match TRBD1. Trimming cost V 0 bases and J 4 bases; bases outside gene matches: 7. Germline CDR1 KGHSH, CDR2 LQKENI. CDR3 length: 16 residues. The CDR3 nucleotides are TGTGCCAGCTCACCACCTCTCAGGGGGCAGGTCTATGGCTACACCTTC. It encodes CASSPPLRGQVYGYTF.

The rearrangement links TRBV6-5 to TRBJ1-2; D remains ambiguous. The CDR3 contains 14 residues. Trimming removed 2 bases at V and 0 bases at J, with 7 bases between. Germline values: CDR1 MNHEY, CDR2 SVGAGI. DNA for the CDR3: TGTGCCAGCAGTTACGGCGGCGCTAACTATGGCTACACCTTC. Protein sequence: CASSYGGANYGYTF.

The V call is TRBV27, the J call TRBJ1-1; TRBD1 might be the D (5 bases). CDR3 length equals 14 residues. Looked up from germline, CDR1 is MNHEY and CDR2 is SMNVEV (reference sequence). Deletions cut 5 bases from V and 3 bases from J, with 13 bases between. The CDR3 nucleotides are TGTGCCAGCAGTGGGGGGGGAAGGTACACTGAAGCTTTCTTT. Its translation is CASSGGGRYTEAFF.

The chain recombines TRBV15 with TRBJ1-2, with D unresolved. Germline V gives CDR1 LNHNV, CDR2 YYDKDF (reference sequence). Trimming shortened V by 1 base and J by 5 bases, and 14 bases separated the two germline ends. The CDR3 is 15 residues long. CDR3 coding DNA: TGTGCCACCAGCAGAGGAAGGACCTCGGGATATGGCTACACCTTC. This gives the protein CATSRGRTSGYGYTF.

V gene TRBV5-4 combines with J gene TRBJ1-2; D is possibly TRBD1 (5 bases). Trimming took 0 bases from V and 8 from J, leaving 14 bases between them. CDR3 length equals 14 residues. Germline V lookup: CDR1 SGHNT, CDR2 YYREEE (reference sequence). The CDR3 DNA reads as TGTGCCAGCAGCTTGGCCTGGCAGGGCCGGGGCTACACCTTC. As protein: CASSLAWQGRGYTF.

The gene calls are TRBV3-1 (or the pseudogene TRBV3-2) and TRBJ1-2; 10 bases agree with TRBD1. This CDR3 has 16 residues. Losses at the gene ends were 0 bases for V and 4 bases for J; bases not matched to a gene: 5. Looked up from germline, CDR1 is LGHDT and CDR2 is YNNKEL (reference sequence). The CDR3 DNA is TGTGCCAGCAGCCAAGATTGGACAGGGGGTTCCTATGGCTACACCTTC. It codes for CASSQDWTGGSYGYTF.

The gene calls are TRBV5-4 and TRBJ1-2; D uncertain. The CDR3 has 12 amino acids. CDR1 is SGHNT, CDR2 YYREEE, per germline (reference sequence). The V and J ends lost 3 bases and 4 bases respectively, with 7 bases between them. The CDR3 protein is CASSSDSYGYTF. As DNA, the CDR3 is TGTGCCAGCAGCTCGGACTCCTATGGCTACACCTTC.

V gene TRBV24-1 combines with J gene TRBJ2-1, with D perhaps matching TRBD2 (6 bases). The CDR3 runs 13 residues. V dropped 2 bases and J dropped 9 bases, with 10 bases sitting between them. Per germline, CDR1 KGHDR and CDR2 SFDVKD. The CDR3 sequence: CATSDSGVREQFF. The CDR3, as DNA: TGTGCCACCAGTGATTCGGGGGTACGTGAGCAGTTCTTC.

The genes are TRBV2 and TRBJ1-5; 9 positions match TRBD1. J was trimmed by 7 bases and V by 4 bases; bases with no gene match: 8. This CDR3 has 15 residues. Looked up from germline, CDR1 is SNHLY and CDR2 is FYNNEI. DNA for the CDR3: TGTGCCAGCAGTGGGGACAGGGACACGTGGCAGCCCCAGCATTTT. It yields the protein CASSGDRDTWQPQHF.

This rearrangement joins TRBV7-2 to TRBJ1-4; 9 bases line up with TRBD1. This CDR3 contains 15 residues. J lost 7 bases, V lost 4 bases, and 7 bases had no gene match. In germline, CDR1 is SGHTA, CDR2 FQGNSA. The CDR3 region is CASSSLQGASEKLFF. In DNA form, the CDR3 reads TGTGCCAGCAGCTCGCTACAGGGGGCAAGTGAAAAACTGTTTTTT.

This chain links TRBV6-5 with TRBJ2-5, with 9 bases aligning to TRBD2. The CDR3 runs 14 residues. The germline gives CDR1 MNHEY, CDR2 SVGAGI. Trimming removed 10 bases from V and 5 bases from J; junction bases left unmatched: 11. The CDR3 loop is CATIIRTSAETQYF. DNA of the CDR3: TGTGCCACCATAATCCGGACTAGCGCCGAGACCCAGTACTTC.

This sequence joins TRBV4-3 and TRBJ1-4; 8 bases match TRBD1. Germline CDR1 is LGHNA and CDR2 is YSLEER. Trimming took 0 bases from V and 8 from J; bases not matched to a gene: 8. The CDR3 is made up of 16 amino acids. The CDR3 nucleotides are TGCGCCAGCAGCCAAGAGTCGACAGGGGCGTGGGAAAAACTGTTTTTT. Residues: CASSQESTGAWEKLFF.

This clone was seen a handful of times. The chain employs TRBV2 and TRBJ1-1, with 8 bases aligning to TRBD1. The germline V gene encodes CDR1 SNHLY and CDR2 FYNNEI. Trimming cost V 5 bases and J 4 bases; bases outside gene matches: 6. CDR3 size: 14 residues. The CDR3 DNA reads TGTGCCAGCAGTTTAACAGGGGGATCCACTGAAGCTTTCTTT. Amino acid sequence: CASSLTGGSTEAFF.

The rearrangement uses TRBV6-6 and TRBJ2-7; 8 nucleotides match TRBD1. Germline V lookup: CDR1 MNHNY, CDR2 SVGAGI (reference sequence). V lost 2 bases, J lost 7 bases, and 7 bases stayed unmatched. The CDR3 consists of 14 residues. The CDR3 reads CASSYPGQAGEQYF. CDR3 DNA sequence: TGTGCCAGCAGTTACCCGGGACAGGCTGGGGAGCAGTACTTC.

The chain employs TRBV9 and TRBJ2-7; maybe TRBD1 (6 bases). The CDR3 has 14 amino acids. The V gene lost 1 base and the J gene lost 6 bases, with 14 bases spanning the gap. Germline V gives CDR1 SGDLS, CDR2 YYNGEE. CDR3 loop: CASSVSGQSIEQYF. The CDR3 nucleotides read TGTGCCAGCAGCGTATCCGGACAGTCGATCGAGCAGTACTTC.

This chain links TRBV5-1 with TRBJ2-1; D uncertain. Trimming removed 0 bases from V and 8 bases from J, with 15 bases in between. The germline CDR1 and CDR2 sequences are SGHRS and YFSETQ. This CDR3 has 15 residues. In nucleotides, the CDR3 is TGCGCCAGCAGCTTGGACCACCCTTCGGTGGATGAGCAGTTCTTC. Encoded protein: CASSLDHPSVDEQFF.

The chain recombines TRBV15 with TRBJ1-2; a possible D gene is TRBD1 (6 bases). This CDR3 is 19 amino acids long. Trimming removed 0 bases from V and 0 bases from J, with 20 bases in between. Germline-derived CDR1 and CDR2 are LNHNV and YYDKDF (reference sequence). CDR3 coding DNA: TGTGCCACCAGCAGAGATATGACGGGACAAGGCCGCACTAACTATGGCTACACCTTC. Amino acid sequence: CATSRDMTGQGRTNYGYTF. The variable domain in full, with the rest retrieved from reference TRBV15 and TRBJ1-2, is DAMVIQNPRYQVTQFGKPVTLSCSQTLNHNVMYWYQQKSSQAPKLLFHYYDKDFNNEADTPDNFQSRRPNTSFCFLDIRSPGLGDTAMYLCATSRDMTGQGRTNYGYTFGSGTRLTVV.

J is TRBJ1-4 and V is TRBV3-1 (or the pseudogene TRBV3-2); D is uncertain. CDR3 length equals 14 residues. Germline lookup yields CDR1 LGHDT and CDR2 YNNKEL (reference sequence). Trimming cost V 3 bases and J 8 bases, with 13 bases left between them. The CDR3 DNA is TGTGCCAGCAGCCATCACCCCGAGGGCGAAAAACTGTTTTTT. It yields the protein CASSHHPEGEKLFF.

The chain combines TRBV6-5 with TRBJ1-2; a weak D match, TRBD1 (6 bases). Germline CDR1 MNHEY, CDR2 SVGAGI. This CDR3 contains 16 residues. V was trimmed by 2 bases and J by 3 bases, leaving 16 bases between them. CDR3 bases: TGTGCCAGCAGTTACCACAGGGAAGCCCCTCACTATGGCTACACCTTC. Translating gives CASSYHREAPHYGYTF.

J is TRBJ1-6 and V is TRBV18, with 9 nucleotides matching TRBD1. The length of the CDR3 is 16 residues. The trim removed 0 bases at V and 9 bases at J, leaving 6 bases unmatched. Germline CDR1 and CDR2: KGHSH and LQKENI. CDR3 residues: CASSPPDGTGISPLHF. The CDR3 nucleotides read TGTGCCAGCTCACCACCGGACGGGACAGGGATTTCACCCCTCCACTTT.